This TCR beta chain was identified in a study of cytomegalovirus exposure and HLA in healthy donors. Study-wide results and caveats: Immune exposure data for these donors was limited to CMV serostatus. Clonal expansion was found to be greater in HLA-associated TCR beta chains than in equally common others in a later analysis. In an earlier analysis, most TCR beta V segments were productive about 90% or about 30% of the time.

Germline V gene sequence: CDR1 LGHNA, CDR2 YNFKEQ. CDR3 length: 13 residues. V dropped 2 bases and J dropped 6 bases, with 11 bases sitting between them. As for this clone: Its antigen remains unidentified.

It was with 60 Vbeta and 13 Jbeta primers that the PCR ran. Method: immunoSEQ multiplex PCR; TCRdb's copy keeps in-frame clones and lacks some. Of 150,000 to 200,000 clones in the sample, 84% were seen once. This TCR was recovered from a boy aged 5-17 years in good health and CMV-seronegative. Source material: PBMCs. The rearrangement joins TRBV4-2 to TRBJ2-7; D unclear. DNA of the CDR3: TGTGCCAGCAGCCAACCCACAGAATTCGAGCAGTACTTC. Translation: CASSQPTEFEQYF.